This paragraph covers one TCR beta chain sequence. Its binding antigen is unknown. No base quality information exists; no much larger clone differs at one position. This sample is drawn from a study of blood T cells in healthy people across ages (dated by TCRdb to the mid-2010s). Background for the entire study: In model experiments, template switching captured roughly one uniquely barcoded TCR beta cDNA molecule for every two T cells. The study measured age-related changes in TCR beta repertoire diversity using deep sequencing normalized with unique cDNA molecular identifiers. Donors were grouped into four age groups: young (average about 15 years), middle-aged (less than 40), aged (about 60) and long-lived (around 80). Donors of different ages were randomly distributed across sequencing lanes to avoid experimental bias. Two additional independent replicas of 1 million unique cDNA reads from the same blood draw were analyzed for two donors (one aged 18 to 30 and one aged 80 or older).

Here is what the overall study found, with its caveats: Because donor CMV infection status was unknown, age-related changes in expanded clonotypes were potentially confounded. Compared with the aged group, the long-lived group had more naive CD4+ T cells, fewer expanded clones and increased TCR diversity, suggesting age selection. Estimates of total diversity based on one million sequenced T cells were regarded as lower bounds and as underestimates. Because profiling used bulk unsorted PBMCs, naive and antigen-experienced compartments could not be compared conclusively. As age increased, observed TCR beta diversity per million T cells dropped in a roughly linear way, and a significant reduction was already evident by age 40. A strong correlation was found between observed TCR beta diversity and the percentage of naive T cells measured by flow cytometry.

Systemically healthy Caucasian individuals from Russia, around 39 in total and aged about 6 to 100 years, were included as donors. Each donor gave around 9.5 milliliters of peripheral blood, collected into EDTA-treated Vacutainer tubes. PBMCs were isolated by Ficoll-Paque density-gradient centrifugation, with at least 7 million obtained per sample. Trizol reagent was used to extract total RNA from the PBMCs, yielding at least 5 micrograms per sample. The percentages of naive CD45RAhigh/CD27high T cells were determined by flow cytometry on a PBMC aliquot from every donor. Receptor amplification or capture employed 5' RACE. Sequencing was performed on an Illumina HiSeq 2500. A second PCR of roughly 6 to 12 cycles was run with a J-beta primer mix and a sample-barcoded 5' primer. A unique molecular identifier was introduced onto each TCR beta cDNA molecule by a template-switch 5' adaptor carrying 12 random nucleotides. Each sample yielded at least 3 million CDR3-containing paired-end reads. First-strand cDNA was synthesized from all RNA with the Mint cDNA synthesis kit, primed by a TRBC-specific oligonucleotide. Following uracil-DNA glycosylase treatment, a first 18-cycle PCR with universal primers M1SS and BC2_uni_R was performed on all cDNA. The source study handled its data this way. Each sample was normalized by randomly selecting 1 million high-quality reads, each carrying a distinct molecular identifier. Instead of being binned into consensus sequences, reads that shared molecular identifiers were thrown out. CDR3 identification, clonotype clustering and error correction used MiTCR with a Q25 quality threshold and the strictest error-elimination algorithm. Lower-bound total TCR beta diversity was estimated with a nonparametric unseen species model using Euler transformation. Clones were called with MiXCR by TCRdb after fastp trimmed the public reads at Q25, and only in-frame beta chains were retained. Each CDR3 protein gets just one entry, which takes the most common genes and DNA from the rows behind it. TCRdb, not the original authors, processed these V and J calls. A total of fewer than 1 million distinct CDR3 sequences appear in this sample, roughly 44% of them only once. The ten largest clones take up about 21% of the sample.

Taken from cysteine to phenylalanine, the CDR3 has 17 residues. Just the 51-base CDR3 DNA is kept, in frame starting at base 1. CDR1 and CDR2 (SGHNT, YENEEA) derive from the germline V gene. V loses 4 bases, J loses 10 bases, and the germline ends lie 23 bases apart. This TCR derives from a man aged 55 to 70 in good health. The sample taken for sequencing was blood. The V gene is TRBV11-3 and the J gene is TRBJ1-6, and possibly TRBD1, on 5 matching bases. CDR3 protein: CASSSAGNRLGASPLHF. Read as DNA, the sequence is TGTGCCAGCAGCTCCGCGGGGAACAGGCTCGGTGCCTCACCCCTCCACTTT.